These 21 T cell receptor beta chains originate from one sample sequenced in a study of blood T cell repertoires in COVID-19. Generated by immunoSEQ multiplex PCR, the TCRdb table keeps only in-frame clones and is missing some. The sample consists of 150,000 to 200,000 clones, over 70% of them appearing once. Sequencing was performed on PBMCs or T cells enriched from blood (not recorded which). Source of these receptors: a woman in her sixties or seventies who had recovered from COVID-19.

This clone has only one observation. The chain recombines TRBV4-1 with TRBJ2-6; the match to TRBD1 covers 11 bases. From germline, CDR1 is MGHRA and CDR2 YSYEKL. Trimming took 3 bases from V and 8 from J; bases not matched to a gene: 3. This CDR3 is built from 15 residues. The CDR3 coding sequence is TGCGCCAGCAGCCAGGGACAGGGGGTAACCAACGTCCTGACTTTC. Translated, it gives CASSQGQGVTNVLTF.

The chain uses TRBV11-2 and TRBJ2-5, with 7 bases matching TRBD2. This CDR3 has 13 amino acids. Germline assignment: CDR1 SGHAT and CDR2 FQNNGV. The ends lost 7 bases at V and 1 base at J; junction bases unmatched: 3. CDR3 sequence reads: CASTWGGQETQYF. In DNA form, the CDR3 reads TGTGCCAGCACCTGGGGGGGCCAAGAGACCCAGTACTTC.

This clone was found a few times. The chain employs TRBV6-5 and TRBJ1-1, with D perhaps matching TRBD1 (5 bases). The germline gives CDR1 MNHEY, CDR2 SVGAGI. The CDR3 totals 11 residues. Trimming took 4 bases from V and 10 from J, leaving 10 bases between them. The CDR3 here is CASSSQGRAFF. For the CDR3, the DNA is TGTGCCAGCAGTTCCCAGGGTAGAGCTTTCTTT.

The CDR3 spells CASRGLAGVETQYF. In DNA form, the CDR3 reads TGTGCCAGCAGGGGACTAGCGGGAGTTGAGACCCAGTACTTC. V is TRBV2 and J is TRBJ2-5; 14 bases agree with TRBD2. The CDR3 extends over 14 amino acids. Germline loops: CDR1 SNHLY, CDR2 FYNNEI. Trimming removed 6 bases from V and 5 bases from J; junction bases left unmatched: 2.

The genes are TRBV5-1 and TRBJ1-2, with a weak D call TRBD1 (5 bases). Trimming stripped 0 bases from V and 6 bases from J, with 9 bases between. The CDR3 runs 13 residues. CDR1 and CDR2 (germline): SGHRS, YFSETQ. The CDR3 region has the DNA TGCGCCAGCAGCTTGGGTATACAGGATGGCTACACCTTC. Residues: CASSLGIQDGYTF.

CDR3 sequence (DNA): TGTGCCACCCATGCAGGGGGCGGTGAGCAGTTCTTC. Its protein is CATHAGGGEQFF. The chain employs TRBV11-2 and TRBJ2-1, with TRBD1 matching over 8 bases. The V and J ends lost 10 bases and 9 bases, in that order; junction bases with no gene match: 8. Germline V gene data show CDR1 as SGHAT and CDR2 as FQNNGV. This CDR3 has 12 amino acids.

This chain links TRBV4-2 with TRBJ2-7, with a weak D call TRBD2 (6 bases). Germline V lookup: CDR1 LGHNA, CDR2 YNFKEQ. This CDR3 has 15 residues. V was shortened by 1 base and J by 5 bases, with 15 bases between the two germline ends. Written as DNA, the CDR3 is TGTGCCAGCAGCCAAGGAGGAGGCCCGGGGGACGAGCAGTACTTC. Translated, it gives CASSQGGGPGDEQYF.

The table lists this clone with a count of one. This rearrangement joins TRBV27 to TRBJ2-5; a weak D match, TRBD2 (5 bases). Per the germline V gene, CDR1 is MNHEY and CDR2 is SMNVEV (reference sequence). The CDR3 is made up of 15 amino acids. V lost 10 bases and J 3 bases, leaving 21 bases between the germline ends. The CDR3 is CAIPVLGVGEETQYF. CDR3 nucleotide sequence: TGTGCCATCCCAGTTTTGGGTGTCGGGGAAGAGACCCAGTACTTC.

J is TRBJ2-7 and V is TRBV6-5; 7 positions match TRBD2. The CDR3 is 13 residues long. V gave up 7 bases and J gave up 0 bases; unmatched junction bases: 3. The germline V gene encodes CDR1 MNHEY and CDR2 SVGAGI. CDR3 sequence: CASNLAGSYEQYF. CDR3 in DNA: TGTGCCAGCAATTTAGCGGGCTCCTACGAGCAGTACTTC.

V is TRBV6-1 and J is TRBJ2-5; maybe TRBD1 (5 bases). CDR1 is MNHNS, CDR2 SASEGT, per germline. This CDR3 has 17 amino acids. With 2 bases removed from V and 5 bases from J, the gap between germline ends came to 21 bases. The CDR3 coding sequence is TGTGCCAGCAGTGAACCTCCTCACCGGGCCCCAGGGGAGACCCAGTACTTC. This encodes CASSEPPHRAPGETQYF.

The gene calls are TRBV7-8 and TRBJ2-1, with 9 bases lining up with TRBD2. This CDR3 has 15 amino acids. CDR1 SGHVS and CDR2 FQNEAQ come from the germline V gene. V dropped 1 base and J dropped 8; count of bases not matched to a gene: 6. The CDR3 coding sequence is TGTGCCAGCAGCTTAGTGGGACTAGCTATCTATGAGCAGTTCTTC. This encodes CASSLVGLAIYEQFF.

The chain recombines TRBV30 with TRBJ1-3; D is ambiguous. The ends were cut back, 6 bases at V and 8 bases at J, with 17 bases in the middle. The CDR3 loop spans 13 amino acids. Germline V gene data show CDR1 as GTSNPN and CDR2 as SVGIG (reference sequence). DNA for the CDR3: TGTGCCTGCACGCATGCGGGTAGATACACCATATATTTT. Translated, it gives CACTHAGRYTIYF.

This chain links TRBV30 with TRBJ2-7; the D gene is possibly TRBD2 (6 bases). The CDR3 contains 15 residues. The germline V and J ends were trimmed by 3 bases and 6 bases, with 21 bases remaining between them. Germline CDR1 and CDR2: GTSNPN and SVGIG (reference sequence). The CDR3 is CAWRGAGPSLGEQYF. CDR3 DNA sequence: TGTGCCTGGAGAGGGGCGGGACCCTCCCTTGGCGAGCAGTACTTC.

The chain uses TRBV6-1 and TRBJ2-1, with TRBD1 as a possible D gene (6 bases). Germline assignment: CDR1 MNHNS and CDR2 SASEGT. V lost 1 base, J lost 12 bases, and 16 bases lay in between. The CDR3 totals 14 residues. CDR3 bases: TGTGCCAGCAGTGAAGGCGGACAGAAGTTTGGGCAGTTCTTC. Encoded protein: CASSEGGQKFGQFF.

The V and J genes are TRBV3-1 (or the pseudogene TRBV3-2) and TRBJ2-5, with 7 bases aligning to TRBD2. Germline values: CDR1 LGHDT, CDR2 YNNKEL (reference sequence). This CDR3 is 15 amino acids long. V gave up 0 bases and J gave up 5 bases; unmatched junction bases: 6. CDR3 sequence (DNA): TGTGCCAGCAGCCAAGATTTAGTCGGGGGGGAGACCCAGTACTTC. Translation gives CASSQDLVGGETQYF.

The J gene is TRBJ2-5, the V gene TRBV5-1; D is perhaps TRBD1 (7 bases). The CDR3 totals 16 residues. In germline, CDR1 is SGHRS, CDR2 YFSETQ. The V end lost 0 bases, the J end lost 6 bases, and 18 bases lay between the germline ends. The CDR3 spells CASSLDPGGNLQTQYF. The CDR3 DNA is TGCGCCAGCAGCTTGGACCCAGGGGGGAACCTTCAGACCCAGTACTTC. The variable domain in full, with the rest retrieved from reference TRBV5-1 and TRBJ2-5, is KAGVTQTPRYLIKTRGQQVTLSCSPISGHRSVSWYQQTPGQGLQFLFEYFSETQRNKGNFPGRFSGRQFSNSRSEMNVSTLELGDSALYLCASSLDPGGNLQTQYFGPGTRLLVL.

The chain joins TRBV12-3 or TRBV12-4 to TRBJ1-1, with 9 bases fitting TRBD1. With V trimmed by 5 bases and J by 3 bases, 1 base remained unmatched. This CDR3 has 13 amino acids. The CDR3 is CASSTGGDTEAFF. CDR3 sequence (DNA): TGTGCCAGCAGTACAGGGGGCGACACTGAAGCTTTCTTT.

This rearrangement joins TRBV30 to TRBJ1-1; D remains unclear. V shed 5 bases and J shed 0 bases, with 7 bases lying between them. The CDR3 sequence is 12 residues long. The germline CDR1 and CDR2 sequences are GTSNPN and SVGIG (reference sequence). The CDR3 is CAWGTLNTEAFF. The CDR3 DNA reads TGTGCCTGGGGAACTTTGAACACTGAAGCTTTCTTT.

This rearrangement joins TRBV5-1 to TRBJ1-2; TRBD1 agrees at 10 bases. The V and J ends lost 4 bases and 5 bases, in that order; junction bases with no gene match: 5. Germline V gene sequence: CDR1 SGHRS, CDR2 YFSETQ. The CDR3 loop spans 14 amino acids. CDR3: CASSPGQGIYGYTF. The CDR3 DNA is TGCGCCAGCAGCCCGGGACAGGGGATTTATGGCTACACCTTC. The whole variable domain, remainder taken from reference TRBV5-1 and TRBJ1-2, is KAGVTQTPRYLIKTRGQQVTLSCSPISGHRSVSWYQQTPGQGLQFLFEYFSETQRNKGNFPGRFSGRQFSNSRSEMNVSTLELGDSALYLCASSPGQGIYGYTFGSGTRLTVV.

The chain is built from TRBV5-4 and TRBJ1-1; the match to TRBD1 covers 8 bases. This CDR3 is built from 15 residues. Germline assignment: CDR1 SGHNT and CDR2 YYREEE (reference sequence). Trimming cost V 3 bases and J 3 bases; bases outside gene matches: 7. The DNA for the CDR3 is TGTGCCAGCAGCTCCGGACAGGGTGTGGACACTGAAGCTTTCTTT. Amino acid sequence: CASSSGQGVDTEAFF.

The genes are TRBV7-9 and TRBJ2-7; 14 bases agree with TRBD2. This CDR3 region has 18 residues. The J segment lost 7 bases and the V segment lost 6 bases, leaving 17 bases of the junction unmatched. CDR1 is SEHNR, CDR2 FQNEAQ, per germline (reference sequence). The CDR3 reads CASSSYSGTSGGRGEQYF. The CDR3 bases are TGTGCCAGCAGTTCATATTCTGGGACTAGCGGGGGCCGTGGAGAGCAGTACTTC.